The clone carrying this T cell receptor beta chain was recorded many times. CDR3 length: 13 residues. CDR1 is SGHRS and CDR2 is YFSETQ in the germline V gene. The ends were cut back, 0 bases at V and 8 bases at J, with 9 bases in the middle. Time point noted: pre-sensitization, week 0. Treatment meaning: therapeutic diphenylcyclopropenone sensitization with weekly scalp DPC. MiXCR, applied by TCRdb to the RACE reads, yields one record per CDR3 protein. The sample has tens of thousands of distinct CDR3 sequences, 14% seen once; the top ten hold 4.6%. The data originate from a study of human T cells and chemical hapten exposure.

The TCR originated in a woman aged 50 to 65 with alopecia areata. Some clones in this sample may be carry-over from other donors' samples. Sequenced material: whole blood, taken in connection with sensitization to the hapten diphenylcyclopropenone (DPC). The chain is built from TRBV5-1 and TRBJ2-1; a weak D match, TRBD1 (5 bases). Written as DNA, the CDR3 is TGCGCCAGCAGCTTGGACAGGTCCGATGAGCAGTTCTTC. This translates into CASSLDRSDEQFF.